The 28 T cell receptor beta chains given below trace back to one sample, sequenced in a study of T-cell memory formation after mild COVID-19. In TCRdb, the 5' RACE reads were re-called with MiXCR into one record per CDR3 protein. Of more than 120,000 distinct CDR3 sequences listed, around 5.8% were seen once; the top ten hold 2% to 2.5%. The specimen sequenced was PBMCs or a T cell subset sorted from them (not recorded which). The receptor set was obtained from an adult woman who had mild COVID-19 (a few samples of this study predate the infection). Cell type and time point are not known.

The sample holds many counts of this clonotype. This chain uses TRBV7-9 with TRBJ2-7; D may be TRBD1 (6 bases). Germline V gene sequence: CDR1 SEHNR, CDR2 FQNEAQ (reference sequence). The CDR3 contains 13 residues. V was trimmed by 1 base and J by 2 bases, leaving 6 bases between them. The CDR3: CASSLGTAYEQYF. In DNA form, the CDR3 reads TGTGCCAGCAGCTTAGGGACAGCCTACGAGCAGTACTTC.

This clonotype occurred a few times. The chain couples TRBV6-2 or TRBV6-3 to TRBJ1-5; D possibly corresponds to TRBD1 (5 bases). The CDR3 is 14 residues long. V was shortened by 2 bases and J by 4 bases, with 9 bases between the two germline ends. Germline loops: CDR1 MNHEY, CDR2 SVGEGT. The CDR3 DNA is TGTGCCAGCAGTTACGTGGGACCGAATCAGCCCCAGCATTTT. Translation gives CASSYVGPNQPQHF.

This clonotype was observed many times. The gene calls are TRBV7-8 and TRBJ2-1; D is possibly TRBD2 (6 bases). The germline V gene has CDR1 SGHVS and CDR2 FQNEAQ. The CDR3 totals 16 residues. Trimming pared 0 bases from V and 3 bases from J, leaving 12 bases between. In nucleotides, the CDR3 is TGTGCCAGCAGCTTAGCCCCGCCCGGGGGCTACAATGAGCAGTTCTTC. Amino acids: CASSLAPPGGYNEQFF.

CDR3 protein: CASSLTRTLQIRDTQYF. Here the CDR3 DNA reads TGTGCCAGCAGCTTGACCCGAACTCTTCAGATACGAGATACGCAGTATTTT. The chain carries TRBV11-2 and TRBJ2-3; D ambiguous. The CDR3 is 17 residues long. V lost 3 bases, J lost 5 bases, and 21 bases lay in between. Germline V gives CDR1 SGHAT, CDR2 FQNNGV. Looking up the rest from reference TRBV11-2 and TRBJ2-3 gives the full variable domain: EAGVAQSPRYKIIEKRQSVAFWCNPISGHATLYWYQQILGQGPKLLIQFQNNGVVDDSQLPKDRFSAERLKGVDSTLKIQPAKLEDSAVYLCASSLTRTLQIRDTQYFGPGTRLTVL.

This clonotype appeared many times. The chain is built from TRBV12-3 or TRBV12-4 and TRBJ2-7; 7 positions match TRBD1. The junction had 1 base not matched to a gene; V was cut back by 6 bases and J by 2 bases. The CDR3 consists of 12 residues. The CDR3 loop reads CASRQGAYEQYF. DNA for the CDR3: TGTGCCAGCAGGCAGGGGGCCTACGAGCAGTACTTC.

This clonotype appeared many times. The rearrangement links TRBV6-6 to TRBJ2-7; D might be TRBD1 or TRBD2, each matching 5 bases. Germline CDR1 MNHNY, CDR2 SVGAGI (reference sequence). This CDR3 spans 12 amino acids. V lost 6 bases and J 0 bases, leaving 6 bases between the germline ends. The CDR3 spells CASRGVSYEQYF. CDR3 nucleotide sequence: TGTGCCAGCAGGGGGGTCTCCTACGAGCAGTACTTC.

This clonotype has ten or more counts. J is TRBJ1-1 and V is TRBV14; TRBD1 is a possible D gene (5 bases). The CDR3 has 12 residues. Between the trimmed V and J ends, which lost 4 bases and 11 bases, there was a span of 14 bases. Germline V gives CDR1 SGHDN, CDR2 FVKESK. The DNA for the CDR3 is TGTGCCAGCAGCCCATTGGGGCGGGCGGCTTTCTTT. Its protein is CASSPLGRAAFF.

This clonotype was seen at least ten times. The CDR3 spells CASSVIGGVYNEQFF. DNA of the CDR3: TGTGCCAGCAGCGTAATCGGTGGGGTGTACAATGAGCAGTTCTTC. This sequence joins TRBV9 and TRBJ2-1; unclear D gene. V was clipped by 1 base and J by 4 bases, with 12 bases between them. The germline gives CDR1 SGDLS, CDR2 YYNGEE. The CDR3 is 15 amino acids.

V is TRBV27 and J is TRBJ2-6; the D is unclear. The CDR3 is 15 residues long. Deletions cut 10 bases from V and 0 bases from J, with 13 bases between. Germline values: CDR1 MNHEY, CDR2 SMNVEV (reference sequence). The CDR3 coding sequence is TGTGCCACTCGCAGATCGATCTCTGGGGCCAACGTCCTGACTTTC. It codes for CATRRSISGANVLTF.

This clonotype showed up many times. The chain couples TRBV5-1 to TRBJ2-1, with no clear D. Germline loops: CDR1 SGHRS, CDR2 YFSETQ. This CDR3 is 12 amino acids long. V lost 0 bases and J 9 bases, leaving 7 bases between the germline ends. This chain's CDR3 is CASSLAFGEQFF. The CDR3 DNA is TGCGCCAGCAGCTTGGCCTTTGGTGAGCAGTTCTTC.

This clonotype was seen a handful of times. The rearrangement joins TRBV3-1 to TRBJ2-5; D gene uncertain. V lost 1 base and J lost 0, with 3 bases in between. In germline, CDR1 is LGHDT, CDR2 YNNKEL (reference sequence). The CDR3 has 13 residues. The CDR3 region is CASSQVNQETQYF. The CDR3 DNA reads as TGTGCCAGCAGCCAAGTCAACCAAGAGACCCAGTACTTC.

There are many counts of this clonotype. The chain carries TRBV9 and TRBJ2-3; 8 positions agree with TRBD2. Trimming at V came to 0 bases and at J to 4 bases, leaving 7 bases not matched to a gene. Germline V gene sequence: CDR1 SGDLS, CDR2 YYNGEE. The CDR3 is 16 amino acids. The CDR3 spells CASSVAGGREADTQYF. The DNA of the CDR3 is TGTGCCAGCAGCGTAGCGGGGGGGCGAGAAGCAGATACGCAGTATTTT.

This clonotype was found many times. This chain joins TRBV6-2 or TRBV6-3 and TRBJ2-7, with 8 bases that match TRBD2. Germline V gene sequence: CDR1 MNHEY, CDR2 SVGEGT. This CDR3 spans 14 amino acids. Losses at the gene ends were 5 bases for V and 7 bases for J; bases not matched to a gene: 10. The CDR3 nucleotides read TGTGCCAGCAGTAGCCTAGCGGGCTCTAGAGAGCAGTACTTC. Its translation: CASSSLAGSREQYF.

This clonotype came up many times. The J gene is TRBJ2-7, the V gene TRBV6-1, with 12 bases matching TRBD2. This CDR3 has 13 residues. Germline V gives CDR1 MNHNS, CDR2 SASEGT. Trimming at V came to 10 bases and at J to 3 bases, leaving 4 bases not matched to a gene. The CDR3 DNA follows: TGTGCCACCGGACTAGCGGGAATCTACGAGCAGTACTTC. Translated, it gives CATGLAGIYEQYF.

This clonotype was detected ten times or more. The chain employs TRBV7-9 and TRBJ2-3, with a possible D match to TRBD2 (5 bases). CDR3 size: 12 residues. Germline-derived CDR1 and CDR2 are SEHNR and FQNEAQ (reference sequence). V was clipped by 3 bases and J by 6 bases, with 7 bases between them. DNA of the CDR3: TGTGCCAGCAGCTTTGAGGGTGATACGCAGTATTTT. The encoded protein is CASSFEGDTQYF.

This clonotype has a count of ten or more. The genes are TRBV2 and TRBJ1-2; 8 bases are a match to TRBD1. V was pared by 5 bases and J by 4 bases, with 12 bases of the junction left unmatched. This CDR3 region has 16 residues. The germline V gene encodes CDR1 SNHLY and CDR2 FYNNEI. The CDR3 sequence: CASSPRTGIVRYGYTF. DNA of the CDR3: TGTGCCAGCAGTCCCCGGACAGGGATAGTCCGCTATGGCTACACCTTC.

CDR3 loop: CASKLFGVNEQFF. CDR3 nucleotide sequence: TGTGCCAGCAAACTCTTCGGGGTGAATGAGCAGTTCTTC. V usage is TRBV12-3 or TRBV12-4 and J usage is TRBJ2-1; a possible D gene is TRBD2 (5 bases). V was pared by 7 bases and J by 7 bases, with 14 bases between. The CDR3 consists of 13 residues.

This clonotype was recorded many times. The chain employs TRBV9 and TRBJ2-7; weak D call: TRBD1 (6 bases). Germline CDR1 is SGDLS and CDR2 is YYNGEE. This CDR3 spans 14 amino acids. V lost 0 bases and J 4 bases, leaving 11 bases between the germline ends. The CDR3 reads CASSVGKQGYEQYF. The CDR3 DNA follows: TGTGCCAGCAGCGTAGGGAAACAGGGTTACGAGCAGTACTTC.

This clonotype turned up a few times. The CDR3 nucleotides are TGCGCCAGCAGCTTGTTAGCGGGAGCTTACGAGCAGTACTTC. It is translated as CASSLLAGAYEQYF. This chain uses TRBV5-1 with TRBJ2-7, with 9 bases matching TRBD2. The germline V gene encodes CDR1 SGHRS and CDR2 YFSETQ. The CDR3 sequence is 14 residues long. V lost 1 base and J lost 4; bases outside the gene matches: 3.

This clonotype appeared many times. V usage is TRBV5-6 and J usage is TRBJ1-5; tentatively, D is TRBD1 (5 bases). The CDR3 extends over 15 amino acids. CDR1 is SGHDT and CDR2 is YYEEEE in the germline V gene. The V end lost 0 bases, the J end lost 0 bases, and 7 bases lay between the germline ends. The chain's CDR3 is CASSLVGVSNQPQHF. The CDR3 coding sequence is TGTGCCAGCAGCTTGGTGGGGGTTAGCAATCAGCCCCAGCATTTT.

The V call is TRBV20-1, the J call TRBJ2-3; 7 bases agree with TRBD2. The V segment lost 4 bases and the J segment 3 bases; nucleotides outside the gene matches: 10. CDR1 and CDR2 (germline): DFQATT, SNEGSKA (reference sequence). The CDR3 totals 15 residues. The CDR3 loop is CSATPGGGGTDTQYF. As DNA, the CDR3 is TGCAGTGCTACCCCTGGGGGGGGGGGTACAGATACGCAGTATTTT.

This clonotype was detected ten times or more. This sequence joins TRBV6-6 and TRBJ2-1, with a weak D call TRBD2 (6 bases). In germline, CDR1 is MNHNY, CDR2 SVGAGI (reference sequence). This CDR3 is 12 amino acids long. Trimming pared 7 bases from V and 10 bases from J, leaving 14 bases between. The CDR3 nucleotides are TGTGCCAGCAACTCGGGGACTCGGGAGCAGTTCTTC. This encodes CASNSGTREQFF.

This clonotype appeared many times. J is TRBJ1-1 and V is TRBV7-3; 11 bases are shared with TRBD1. Germline assignment: CDR1 SGHTA and CDR2 FQGTGA. The CDR3 contains 16 residues. J was trimmed by 6 bases and V by 2 bases; bases with no gene match: 8. In nucleotides, the CDR3 is TGTGCCAGCAGCTTAGATGGACAGGGGGCTTTCGCTGAAGCTTTCTTT. Protein sequence: CASSLDGQGAFAEAFF.

The sample holds a few counts of this clonotype. The chain links TRBV7-9 to TRBJ2-2, with 9 nucleotides matching TRBD1. J was trimmed by 2 bases and V by 5 bases; bases with no gene match: 6. CDR3 length equals 16 residues. Germline lookup yields CDR1 SEHNR and CDR2 FQNEAQ (reference sequence). CDR3 bases: TGTGCCAGCAGCCCTAGGGGACAGGGAAACACCGGGGAGCTGTTTTTT. It codes for CASSPRGQGNTGELFF.

This clonotype was counted a few times. The chain uses TRBV29-1 and TRBJ2-1; TRBD1 agrees at 8 bases. The CDR3 is 14 amino acids. Germline CDR1 reads SQVTM; CDR2 reads ANQGSEA. The J segment lost 9 bases and the V segment lost 2 bases, leaving 9 bases of the junction unmatched. The CDR3 loop is CSVEQGAGLVEQFF. CDR3 sequence (DNA): TGCAGCGTTGAACAGGGGGCAGGTTTAGTTGAGCAGTTCTTC.

This clonotype was counted a few times. The chain recombines TRBV4-2 with TRBJ2-2; D is uncertain. Trimming cost V 0 bases and J 0 bases, with 8 bases left between them. CDR1 is LGHNA, CDR2 YNFKEQ, per germline. CDR3 length: 16 residues. The CDR3 nucleotides are TGTGCCAGCAGCCAAGAACCCAGAGCGAACACCGGGGAGCTGTTTTTT. Translation: CASSQEPRANTGELFF.

A remark on this clonotype: A single base separates this from a much larger clone, so it may be a read error. This chain uses TRBV12-3 or TRBV12-4 with TRBJ1-1; no clear D gene. The CDR3 is 11 residues long. Trimming took off 6 bases at V and 8 bases at J, with 10 bases between the two ends. The CDR3 region is CASRIEVEAFF. Written as DNA, the CDR3 is TGTGCCAGCAGAATAGAAGTGGAAGCTTTCTTT.

A few counts support this clonotype. The chain combines TRBV29-1 with TRBJ2-3; a weak D match, TRBD2 (6 bases). The CDR3 loop spans 14 amino acids. The germline V gene has CDR1 SQVTM and CDR2 ANQGSEA. V dropped 5 bases and J dropped 4 bases, with 16 bases sitting between them. The CDR3 loop is CSVLGGPGADTQYF. CDR3 nucleotides: TGCAGCGTTCTTGGAGGGCCTGGGGCAGATACGCAGTATTTT.